A selection of T cell receptor beta chains follows, all from one sample in a study of T-cell reconstitution after alpha-beta-depleted transplantation in children. TCRdb used MiXCR to reprocess the PCR reads, holding one entry per CDR3 protein. The repertoire consists of 55,000 to 70,000 distinct CDR3 sequences, with about 11% occurring once and the leading ten covering less than 15%. The starting material was PBMCs, obtained before TCRalphabeta/CD19-depleted stem cell transplant. These receptors originate from a boy under 18 with acute myeloid leukemia, due to receive a stem cell transplant. Each CDR3 is given with its conserved first and last residue. A D gene is named only where the DNA matches it firmly. The listing skips clone size in some rows; elsewhere it reads once, few, many or a size class.

abundance	d_gene	v_gene	j_gene	CDR3aa	CDR3nt
many	NA	TRBV5-1	TRBJ2-3	CASSFGGSSTDTQYF	TGCGCCAGCAGCTTCGGGGGATCTAGCACAGATACGCAGTATTTT
many	TRBD2	TRBV6-1	TRBJ2-2	CASSPRRTGGRRTGELFF	TGTGCCAGCAGCCCTCGGAGAACGGGGGGGCGGAGGACCGGGGAGCTGTTTTTT
many	NA	TRBV28	TRBJ2-5	CASSLRGRLETQYF	TGTGCCAGCAGTTTACGGGGGCGCCTGGAGACCCAGTACTTC
NA	TRBD1	TRBV18	TRBJ1-1	CASSPTGERTEAFF	TGTGCCAGCTCACCGACAGGGGAACGGACTGAAGCTTTCTTT
NA	TRBD2	TRBV7-9	TRBJ2-1	CASSSDTGTRLFF	TGTGCCAGCAGCTCCGACACCGGGACTAGGCTGTTCTTC
NA	NA	TRBV27	TRBJ1-1	CASSFVQGATEAFF	TGTGCCAGCAGTTTCGTCCAGGGAGCCACTGAAGCTTTCTTT
many	NA	TRBV27	TRBJ1-1	CASSLSRNTEAFF	TGTGCCAGCAGTTTGTCACGGAACACTGAAGCTTTCTTT
many	NA	TRBV7-2	TRBJ1-6	CASSLVGSGEPLHF	TGTGCCAGCAGCTTAGTAGGTTCGGGAGAGCCCCTCCACTTT
many	NA	TRBV5-1	TRBJ1-1	CASSSQPQVGITEAFF	TGCGCCAGCAGCTCCCAACCCCAGGTAGGGATCACTGAAGCTTTCTTT
many	NA	TRBV3-1	TRBJ1-6	CASRSDRLNYNSPLHF	TGTGCCAGCCGGAGTGACAGACTTAACTATAATTCACCCCTCCACTTT
many	NA	TRBV12-3/TRBV12-4	TRBJ1-2	CATALEDYTF	TGTGCCACCGCTCTTGAGGACTACACCTTC
many	NA	TRBV6-5	TRBJ1-3	CASSYSVGASGNTIYF	TGTGCCAGCAGTTACTCGGTGGGAGCCTCTGGAAACACCATATATTTT
many	TRBD2	TRBV10-3	TRBJ2-2	CAIRDGRDTGELFF	TGTGCCATCAGGGACGGGAGGGACACCGGGGAGCTGTTTTTT
many	NA	TRBV6-1	TRBJ2-1	CASRQRGAAYNEQFF	TGTGCCAGCAGGCAACGGGGTGCGGCGTACAATGAGCAGTTCTTC